This TCR beta chain was sequenced for a study of blood T cell repertoires in COVID-19. The V and J ends lost 9 bases and 3 bases respectively, with 14 bases between them. Germline V CDR1 and CDR2: SGHTA, FQGTGA. The CDR3 has 13 residues. This table comes from immunoSEQ multiplex PCR, and its TCRdb copy is limited to in-frame clones, with some not included. The sample consists of 130,000 or so clones, approximately 80% of them appearing once. This chain connects TRBV7-3 to TRBJ1-1; D not resolved. The sequencing input was peripheral blood. This receptor was obtained from a human donor in a cohort sampled during active COVID-19. The CDR3, as DNA: TGTGCCAGTGCGCGGGGAGTGGACACTGAAGCTTTCTTT. The encoded protein is CASARGVDTEAFF.